This T cell receptor beta chain was identified during a study of response to subunit inactivated influenza vaccine. Whole-study results and caveats: Authors proposed each seasonal influenza vaccination draws in few new T cells.

Looked up from germline, CDR1 is SQVTM and CDR2 is ANQGSEA. CDR3 length: 14 amino acids. Trimming removed 6 bases from V and 4 bases from J; junction bases left unmatched: 10. One entry per CDR3 protein, called by TCRdb with MiXCR from the RT-PCR reads. The table records approximately 500,000 distinct CDR3 sequences, 10% to 15% of them present only once. Concerning this clonotype itself: Antigen specificity is unknown.

The origin of this receptor is a man aged 50-60 years who received an inactivated influenza vaccine. The source material was PBMCs from blood, sampled 40 to 50 days after vaccination. The chain carries TRBV29-1 and TRBJ2-5; TRBD2 agrees at 8 bases. The CDR3 region has the DNA TGCAGCGTCCCTGCGGGGGGCCGAGGAGAGACCCAGTACTTC. As protein: CSVPAGGRGETQYF.